One TCR beta chain is described in this entry. The antigen is not known. Treatment reported: oral pan-JAK inhibitor, 5-10 mg twice daily. The record originates from a study of CD8+ T cells in alopecia areata. Turning to the study itself: Among treated patients, oral tofacitinib was administered at 5 to 10 mg twice daily. Regarding the study as a whole: Clonality in the scalp and expanded CD8+ clones ranked among the top 100 were significantly decreased by tofacitinib.

Once RNA had been extracted, it was reverse transcribed into cDNA to act as the sequencing template. Only in-frame clones appear in the TCRdb table, and some are missing; sequencing was by immunoSEQ multiplex PCR. The sample contains about 220,000 clones, around 57% of which appear only once. This CDR3 region has 15 residues. Germline CDR1 reads KGHSH; CDR2 reads LQKENI. V was shortened by 6 bases and J by 0 bases, with 14 bases between the two germline ends. The specimen comprised CD4+ T cells sorted from blood, sampled at week 4, from a patient treated with tofacitinib. V usage is TRBV18 and J usage is TRBJ2-5, with TRBD2 as a possible D gene (5 bases). The clonotype comes from a human donor with alopecia areata. This CDR3 is CASSPARGDQETQYF. CDR3 sequence (DNA): TGTGCCAGCTCGCCCGCCCGGGGTGACCAAGAGACCCAGTACTTC.